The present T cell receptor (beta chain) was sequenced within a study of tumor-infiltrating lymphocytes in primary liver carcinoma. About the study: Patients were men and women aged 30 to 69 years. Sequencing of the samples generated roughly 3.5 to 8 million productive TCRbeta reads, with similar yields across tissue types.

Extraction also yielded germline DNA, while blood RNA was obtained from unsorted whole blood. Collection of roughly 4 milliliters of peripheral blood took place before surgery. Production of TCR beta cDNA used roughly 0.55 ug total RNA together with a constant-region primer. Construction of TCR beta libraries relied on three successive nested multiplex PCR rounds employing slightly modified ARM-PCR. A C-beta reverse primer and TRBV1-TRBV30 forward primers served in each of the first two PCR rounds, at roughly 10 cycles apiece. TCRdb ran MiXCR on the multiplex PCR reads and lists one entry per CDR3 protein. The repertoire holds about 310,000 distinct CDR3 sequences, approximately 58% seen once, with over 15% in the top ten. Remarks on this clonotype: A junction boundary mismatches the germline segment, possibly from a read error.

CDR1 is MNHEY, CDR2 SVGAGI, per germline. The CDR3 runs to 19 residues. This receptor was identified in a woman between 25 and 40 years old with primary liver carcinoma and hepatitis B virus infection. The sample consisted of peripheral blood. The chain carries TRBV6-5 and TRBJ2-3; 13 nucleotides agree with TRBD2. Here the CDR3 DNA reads TGTGCCAGCTGTTACCAACTAGCGGGAGGGCCGAGACAAAGAGATACGCAGTATTTT. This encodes CASCYQLAGGPRQRDTQYF.